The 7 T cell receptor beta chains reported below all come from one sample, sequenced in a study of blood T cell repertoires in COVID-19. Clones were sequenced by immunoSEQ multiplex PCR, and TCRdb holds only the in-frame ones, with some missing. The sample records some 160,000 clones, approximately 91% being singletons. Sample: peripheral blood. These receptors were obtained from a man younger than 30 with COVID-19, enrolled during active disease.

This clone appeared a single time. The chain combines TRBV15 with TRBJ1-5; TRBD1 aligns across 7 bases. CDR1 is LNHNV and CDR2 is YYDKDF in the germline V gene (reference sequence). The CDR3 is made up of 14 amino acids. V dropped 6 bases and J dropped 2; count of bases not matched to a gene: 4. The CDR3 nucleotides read TGTGCCACCAGGACAGGGATCGGCAATCAGCCCCAGCATTTT. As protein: CATRTGIGNQPQHF.

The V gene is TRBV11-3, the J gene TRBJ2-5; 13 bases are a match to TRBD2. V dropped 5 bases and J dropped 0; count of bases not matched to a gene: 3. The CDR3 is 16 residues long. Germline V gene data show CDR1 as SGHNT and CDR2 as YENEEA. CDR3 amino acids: CASSPGLAGNQETQYF. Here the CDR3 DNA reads TGTGCCAGCAGCCCGGGACTAGCGGGAAACCAAGAGACCCAGTACTTC.

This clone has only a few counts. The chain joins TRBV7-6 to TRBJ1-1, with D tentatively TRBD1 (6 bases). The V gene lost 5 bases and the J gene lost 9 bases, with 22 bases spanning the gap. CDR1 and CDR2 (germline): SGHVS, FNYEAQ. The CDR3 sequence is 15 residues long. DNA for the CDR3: TGTGCCAGCAGCGTCGTGGGACATTCGAACAGTCAAGCTTTCTTT. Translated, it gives CASSVVGHSNSQAFF.

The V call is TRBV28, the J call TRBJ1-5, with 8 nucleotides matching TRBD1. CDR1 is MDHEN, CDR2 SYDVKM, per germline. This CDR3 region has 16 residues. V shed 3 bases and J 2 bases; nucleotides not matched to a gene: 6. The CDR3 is CASSFYRGYGNQPQHF. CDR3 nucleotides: TGTGCCAGCAGTTTTTACAGGGGGTATGGCAATCAGCCCCAGCATTTT.

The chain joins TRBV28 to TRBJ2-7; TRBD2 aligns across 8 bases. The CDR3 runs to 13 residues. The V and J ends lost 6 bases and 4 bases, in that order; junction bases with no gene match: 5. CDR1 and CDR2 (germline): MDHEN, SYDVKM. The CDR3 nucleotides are TGTGCCAGCAGCCTGGGACTAGTGTACGAGCAGTACTTC. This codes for CASSLGLVYEQYF.

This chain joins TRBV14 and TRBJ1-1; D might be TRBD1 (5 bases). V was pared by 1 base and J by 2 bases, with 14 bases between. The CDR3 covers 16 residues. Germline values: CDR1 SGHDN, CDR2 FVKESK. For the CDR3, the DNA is TGTGCCAGCAGCCAAGTCGGGGGACGGACAAACACTGAAGCTTTCTTT. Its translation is CASSQVGGRTNTEAFF.

The CDR3 DNA is TGCGCCAGCAGCTTGGAGGGACTAACCTACAATGAGCAGTTCTTC. The encoded protein is CASSLEGLTYNEQFF. The chain recombines TRBV5-1 with TRBJ2-1; TRBD2 agrees at 7 bases. CDR3 length: 15 amino acids. Losses at the gene ends were 0 bases for V and 2 bases for J; bases not matched to a gene: 2. Germline lookup yields CDR1 SGHRS and CDR2 YFSETQ.